This T cell receptor (beta chain) appears in the sequencing data of a study of control samples from healthy donors and cancer patients. Trimming took 0 bases from V and 2 from J, leaving 7 bases between them. Germline V CDR1 and CDR2: LGHDT, YNNKEL (reference sequence). The CDR3 is 14 amino acids. Only in-frame clones appear in the TCRdb table, and some are missing; sequencing was by immunoSEQ multiplex PCR. Here the sample spans more than 35,000 clones, roughly 94% being singletons. Specimen: blood. The sequence was collected from a man aged 60 to 69 in good health. The genes are TRBV3-1 (or the pseudogene TRBV3-2) and TRBJ1-1, with D unresolved. The chain's CDR3 is CASSQDWRNTEAFF. In DNA, the CDR3 is TGTGCCAGCAGCCAAGATTGGCGTAACACTGAAGCTTTCTTT.